This section outlines one T cell receptor beta chain sequence together with its context. The antigen is undetermined. The sample originates from a study of OX40 agonist ivuxolimab in advanced cancers. Sequencing used immunoSEQ multiplex PCR; TCRdb keeps in-frame clones, though not all of them. This sample has tens of thousands of clones, with almost 90% found just once. The CDR3 is 13 amino acids. The V and J ends lost 6 bases and 0 bases respectively, with 8 bases between them. The germline V gene encodes CDR1 LNHDA and CDR2 SQIVND (reference sequence). Points from the study as a whole: In the 0.1 to 3.0 mg/kg range, CD4+ and CD8+ blood T cells had expanded clonally by week 6.

The receptor's source is an adult with an advanced solid tumor such as melanoma, head and neck, liver or kidney cancer. Specimen: CD4+ or CD8+ T cells sorted from blood, collected in a trial of the OX40 agonist ivuxolimab. The rearrangement links TRBV19 to TRBJ2-5; maybe TRBD1 (6 bases). CDR3 coding DNA: TGTGCCAGTAGGGGACATTACCAAGAGACCCAGTACTTC. Its protein is CASRGHYQETQYF.